These 31 T cell receptor beta chains share one sample of origin, sequenced in a study of blood T cell repertoires in COVID-19. Measured with immunoSEQ multiplex PCR; TCRdb has only the in-frame clones, and not every one. The sample shows 30,000 to 40,000 clones, just over 85% of them seen only once. The specimen sequenced was peripheral blood. The source of these receptors is a woman in her 70s with active COVID-19.

This clone was seen just once. This chain uses TRBV2 with TRBJ1-1, with D perhaps TRBD1 (5 bases). The CDR3 length is 12 residues. Germline V gene sequence: CDR1 SNHLY, CDR2 FYNNEI. V gave up 5 bases and J gave up 5 bases, with 9 bases separating them. Here the CDR3 reads CASSSRGTEAFF. CDR3 in DNA: TGTGCCAGCAGTTCAAGGGGTACTGAAGCTTTCTTT.

V is TRBV30 and J is TRBJ2-1; perhaps TRBD2 as D (6 bases). V lost 2 bases and J lost 8, with 10 bases in between. The CDR3 is 12 residues long. Per germline, CDR1 GTSNPN and CDR2 SVGIG (reference sequence). The CDR3 DNA is TGTGCCTGGAGTAGCGGGTTCGATGAGCAGTTCTTC. It specifies CAWSSGFDEQFF. Together with reference TRBV30 and TRBJ2-1, the CDR3 gives the full variable domain: SQTIHQWPATLVQPVGSPLSLECTVEGTSNPNLYWYRQAAGRGLQLLFYSVGIGQISSEVPQNLSASRPQDRQFILSSKKLLLSDSGFYLCAWSSGFDEQFFGPGTRLTVL.

The V gene is TRBV5-6, the J gene TRBJ2-3, with 10 bases matching TRBD2. V lost 3 bases and J lost 0; bases outside the gene matches: 4. Germline CDR1 and CDR2: SGHDT and YYEEEE. The CDR3 is made up of 16 amino acids. CDR3 loop: CASSSKRGGSTDTQYF. The CDR3 DNA is TGTGCCAGCAGCTCCAAGCGGGGGGGGAGCACAGATACGCAGTATTTT.

The chain uses TRBV28 and TRBJ2-5; a possible D gene is TRBD1 (5 bases). The germline V gene encodes CDR1 MDHEN and CDR2 SYDVKM. The CDR3 is 15 residues long. V lost 1 base and J 3 bases, leaving 12 bases between the germline ends. The CDR3 DNA follows: TGTGCCAGCAGTTTATACCCGACAGTGGAAGAGACCCAGTACTTC. As protein: CASSLYPTVEETQYF.

The chain carries TRBV28 and TRBJ1-3; 8 bases are shared with TRBD1. Looked up from germline, CDR1 is MDHEN and CDR2 is SYDVKM. The J segment lost 5 bases and the V segment lost 2 bases, leaving 5 bases of the junction unmatched. The length of the CDR3 is 15 residues. The CDR3 region has the DNA TGTGCCAGCAGTTTAGACAGGGGTTTTAGAAACACCATATATTTT. Encoded protein: CASSLDRGFRNTIYF. Full variable domain (outside the CDR3, taken from reference TRBV28 and TRBJ1-3): DVKVTQSSRYLVKRTGEKVFLECVQDMDHENMFWYRQDPGLGLRLIYFSYDVKMKEKGDIPEGYSVSREKKERFSLILESASTNQTSMYLCASSLDRGFRNTIYFGEGSWLTVV.

This sequence joins TRBV6-5 and TRBJ1-6; D gene unclear. Germline lookup yields CDR1 MNHEY and CDR2 SVGAGI. CDR3 length: 13 residues. Trimming took off 8 bases at V and 7 bases at J, with 12 bases between the two ends. The CDR3 sequence: CASGWARNSPLHF. CDR3 sequence (DNA): TGTGCCAGCGGTTGGGCACGGAATTCACCCCTCCACTTT.

As for this clone: Compared with germline, one end of the junction differs, possibly owing to a read error. This chain uses TRBV7-2 with TRBJ2-7, with D possibly matching TRBD2 (7 bases). This CDR3 has 15 residues. Germline assignment: CDR1 SGHTA and CDR2 FQGNSA. CDR3 amino acids: CASRLGGGRTYEQYF. In nucleotides, the CDR3 is TGTGCCAGCAGATTAGGGGGGGGGCGGACCTACGAGCAGTACTTC.

The chain carries TRBV7-2 and TRBJ2-7; a possible D gene is TRBD2 (5 bases). Trimming pared 7 bases from V and 4 bases from J, leaving 8 bases between. The V gene's germline CDR1 is SGHTA and CDR2 FQGNSA. The CDR3 runs 11 residues. In DNA form, the CDR3 reads TGTGCCAGCACCTCGGGGTACGAGCAGTACTTC. Amino acids: CASTSGYEQYF.

The chain has TRBV28 and TRBJ1-2, with 10 bases aligning to TRBD1. V gave up 5 bases and J gave up 6 bases; unmatched junction bases: 3. The CDR3 sequence is 13 residues long. Germline V gene data show CDR1 as MDHEN and CDR2 as SYDVKM. The CDR3 bases are TGTGCCAGCAGTCCCGGACAGGGGGATGGCTACACCTTC. It translates to CASSPGQGDGYTF.

This sequence joins TRBV4-1 and TRBJ1-1; no definite D call. V gave up 0 bases and J gave up 1 base, with 21 bases separating them. Per the germline V gene, CDR1 is MGHRA and CDR2 is YSYEKL. The CDR3 is 19 amino acids. CDR3 residues: CASSQDQVRSGSGNTEAFF. CDR3 sequence (DNA): TGCGCCAGCAGCCAAGATCAGGTTCGGTCGGGATCTGGGAACACTGAAGCTTTCTTT.

This chain joins TRBV11-2 and TRBJ1-2; perhaps TRBD1 as D (6 bases). The V end lost 1 base, the J end lost 0 bases, and 9 bases lay between the germline ends. This CDR3 has 15 amino acids. Germline V gene lookup returns CDR1 SGHAT and CDR2 FQNNGV. This chain's CDR3 is CASSLGGQSNYGYTF. The CDR3 region has the DNA TGTGCCAGCAGCTTAGGGGGGCAGTCTAACTATGGCTACACCTTC.

The genes are TRBV18 and TRBJ2-2; TRBD1 matches 9 bases. Trimming cost V 6 bases and J 2 bases; bases outside gene matches: 1. The CDR3 extends over 14 amino acids. CDR1 is KGHSH and CDR2 is LQKENI in the germline V gene. CDR3 in amino acids: CASSDRGNTGELFF. The CDR3 DNA follows: TGTGCCAGCTCGGACAGGGGAAACACCGGGGAGCTGTTTTTT.

This sequence joins TRBV19 and TRBJ2-1, with TRBD1 as a possible D gene (6 bases). Trimming left V 7 bases short and J 5 bases short, with 21 bases between. There are 16 residues in the CDR3. Germline CDR1 reads LNHDA; CDR2 reads SQIVND (reference sequence). The CDR3 is CASTPPGTLLHNEQFF. The CDR3 DNA reads TGTGCCAGTACCCCACCCGGGACACTCCTTCACAATGAGCAGTTCTTC.

The table lists this clone with a count of one. The chain is built from TRBV6-6 and TRBJ2-1; 13 nucleotides align to TRBD2. The CDR3 spans 15 residues. From germline, CDR1 is MNHNY and CDR2 SVGAGI (reference sequence). V gave up 7 bases and J gave up 7 bases; unmatched junction bases: 7. CDR3: CASKITSGGANEQFF. As DNA, the CDR3 is TGTGCCAGCAAGATAACTAGCGGGGGGGCAAATGAGCAGTTCTTC.

There are a few counts of this clone. The chain combines TRBV12-3 or TRBV12-4 with TRBJ2-7; TRBD2 aligns across 7 bases. The J segment lost 7 bases and the V segment lost 3 bases, leaving 0 bases of the junction unmatched. The CDR3 spans 11 residues. CDR3 protein: CASSLGGEQYF. The DNA for the CDR3 is TGTGCCAGCAGTTTGGGGGGGGAGCAGTACTTC.

V gene TRBV7-3 combines with J gene TRBJ2-5; 14 nucleotides align to TRBD2. The germline CDR1 and CDR2 sequences are SGHTA and FQGTGA. The ends lost 5 bases at V and 2 bases at J; junction bases unmatched: 10. This CDR3 has 18 amino acids. CDR3 region: CASSPGLAGGPNQETQYF. CDR3 DNA: TGTGCCAGCAGCCCAGGACTAGCGGGGGGACCTAATCAAGAGACCCAGTACTTC. The entire variable domain, with the rest obtained from reference TRBV7-3 and TRBJ2-5, is as follows: GAGVSQTPSNKVTEKGKYVELRCDPISGHTALYWYRQSLGQGPEFLIYFQGTGAADDSGLPNDRFFAVRPEGSVSTLKIQRTERGDSAVYLCASSPGLAGGPNQETQYFGPGTRLLVL.

This clone was detected once. The genes are TRBV4-1 and TRBJ2-2; 7 bases are shared with TRBD1. J gave up 2 bases and V 3 bases, and 3 bases lay outside the gene matches. Looked up from germline, CDR1 is MGHRA and CDR2 is YSYEKL. CDR3 length equals 15 residues. CDR3 bases: TGCGCCAGCAGCCAGGGGACAGCAAACACCGGGGAGCTGTTTTTT. Protein: CASSQGTANTGELFF.

This chain links TRBV9 with TRBJ1-1; D is undetermined. V was shortened by 0 bases and J by 8 bases, with 11 bases between the two germline ends. Germline CDR1 reads SGDLS; CDR2 reads YYNGEE. This CDR3 has 13 amino acids. The CDR3 DNA sequence: TGTGCCAGCAGCGTAGGTAATGGGCAGGAAGCTTTCTTT. It translates to CASSVGNGQEAFF.

This sequence joins TRBV7-9 and TRBJ1-1, with D perhaps matching TRBD1 (6 bases). The CDR3 is 11 amino acids. Germline-derived CDR1 and CDR2 are SEHNR and FQNEAQ (reference sequence). Here the CDR3 DNA reads TGTGTCGCGGACAGGAACACTGAAGCTTTCTTT. It specifies CVADRNTEAFF.

The chain recombines TRBV5-6 with TRBJ1-3; D is undetermined. CDR3 length: 16 amino acids. Germline values: CDR1 SGHDT, CDR2 YYEEEE. Deletions cut 0 bases from V and 0 bases from J, with 10 bases between. CDR3 sequence: CASSLEGGLSGNTIYF. Written as DNA, the CDR3 is TGTGCCAGCAGCTTGGAGGGCGGACTCTCTGGAAACACCATATATTTT.

CDR3 DNA: TGTGCCAGCAGCCGAGGGGGGGCCTACGAGCAGTACTTC. This encodes CASSRGGAYEQYF. This chain uses TRBV3-1 (or the pseudogene TRBV3-2) with TRBJ2-7, with D possibly being TRBD2 (7 bases). Per the germline V gene, CDR1 is LGHDT and CDR2 is YNNKEL (reference sequence). This CDR3 contains 13 residues. V dropped 4 bases and J dropped 2 bases, with 9 bases sitting between them.

This chain links TRBV18 with TRBJ1-6; 7 bases map to TRBD1. Germline-derived CDR1 and CDR2 are KGHSH and LQKENI. Trimming at V came to 4 bases and at J to 9 bases, leaving 9 bases not matched to a gene. The CDR3 loop spans 15 amino acids. Written as DNA, the CDR3 is TGTGCCAGCTCACGAGAACAGGGGTTACGTTCACCCCTCCACTTT. Translating gives CASSREQGLRSPLHF. The variable domain in full, with the rest retrieved from reference TRBV18 and TRBJ1-6, is NAGVMQNPRHLVRRRGQEARLRCSPMKGHSHVYWYRQLPEEGLKFMVYLQKENIIDESGMPKERFSAEFPKEGPSILRIQQVVRGDSAAYFCASSREQGLRSPLHFGNGTRLTVT.

In this sample, this clone turned up a few times. The same CDR3 also results from other DNA sequences found in this sample. The chain carries TRBV5-1 and TRBJ2-7; TRBD2 is a possible D gene (6 bases). CDR1 is SGHRS, CDR2 YFSETQ, per germline. The CDR3 is made up of 11 amino acids. Trimming removed 6 bases from V and 3 bases from J, with 7 bases in between. CDR3 loop: CASMGGYEQYF. DNA for the CDR3: TGCGCCAGCATGGGGGGCTACGAGCAGTACTTC.

The V call is TRBV2, the J call TRBJ2-3, with 13 bases fitting TRBD2. CDR1 and CDR2 (germline): SNHLY, FYNNEI. J gave up 8 bases and V 6 bases, and 14 bases lay outside the gene matches. This CDR3 has 17 residues. CDR3 sequence: CASRVGTSGGASGTQYF. In DNA form, the CDR3 reads TGTGCCAGCAGGGTGGGAACTAGCGGGGGGGCTTCGGGTACGCAGTATTTT.

This clone appeared a few times. The chain recombines TRBV4-3 with TRBJ2-2; tentatively, D is TRBD1 (7 bases). Germline V gene sequence: CDR1 LGHNA, CDR2 YSLEER. V lost 2 bases and J lost 2, with 18 bases in between. CDR3 size: 18 residues. CDR3 residues: CASSQNPPRGVNTGELFF. The DNA of the CDR3 is TGCGCCAGCAGCCAAAACCCGCCCAGGGGGGTTAACACCGGGGAGCTGTTTTTT.

V and J are TRBV18 and TRBJ2-3; unclear D gene. The CDR3 is 15 amino acids. Germline V lookup: CDR1 KGHSH, CDR2 LQKENI. V was trimmed by 2 bases and J by 0 bases, leaving 9 bases between them. Here the CDR3 reads CASSPTAESTDTQYF. DNA of the CDR3: TGTGCCAGCTCACCAACAGCAGAAAGCACAGATACGCAGTATTTT.

This chain links TRBV18 with TRBJ2-1, with TRBD2 matching 12 bases. The CDR3 sequence is 16 residues long. The germline V gene encodes CDR1 KGHSH and CDR2 LQKENI. J was trimmed by 10 bases and V by 2 bases; bases with no gene match: 9. CDR3 loop: CASSPAASGGVGEQFF. The CDR3 nucleotides are TGTGCCAGCTCACCAGCGGCTAGCGGGGGGGTTGGCGAGCAGTTCTTC.

The chain joins TRBV4-3 to TRBJ2-7; TRBD1 matches 9 bases. This CDR3 is 15 amino acids long. Germline CDR1 LGHNA, CDR2 YSLEER. V lost 4 bases to trimming and J lost 3 bases; unmatched junction nucleotides: 7. Here the CDR3 reads CASSRGQGMVYEQYF. CDR3 coding DNA: TGCGCCAGCAGCCGAGGACAGGGGATGGTCTACGAGCAGTACTTC.

The chain has TRBV28 and TRBJ2-1; 7 bases agree with TRBD2. V gave up 5 bases and J gave up 11 bases; unmatched junction bases: 9. Per the germline V gene, CDR1 is MDHEN and CDR2 is SYDVKM. The CDR3 has 13 residues. CDR3 sequence: CASSPGTTMKQFF. CDR3 bases: TGTGCCAGCAGTCCCGGGACTACAATGAAGCAGTTCTTC.

The chain uses TRBV9 and TRBJ2-2, with 10 positions matching TRBD1. The length of the CDR3 is 14 residues. The V gene end was trimmed by 5 bases and the J gene end by 3 bases; junction bases not matched to a gene: 1. The germline V gene has CDR1 SGDLS and CDR2 YYNGEE. The CDR3 DNA sequence: TGTGCCAGCAGTGGACAGGGGGACACCGGGGAGCTGTTTTTT. Translation gives CASSGQGDTGELFF.

The CDR3 spells CASSGMYTEAFF. In DNA form, the CDR3 reads TGTGCCAGTTCCGGTATGTACACTGAAGCTTTCTTT. The chain has TRBV19 and TRBJ1-1; D not resolved. The CDR3 is 12 amino acids. The V end was cut by 8 bases, the J end by 3 bases, with 10 bases between. Per germline, CDR1 LNHDA and CDR2 SQIVND (reference sequence).